This T cell receptor beta chain was documented in a study of Graves' ophthalmopathy and Graves' hyperthyroidism. There are many counts of this clonotype. Its specificity is unknown. Enrollment excluded any patients with other autoimmune diseases, uncontrolled infections, pregnancy or lactation. Amplified TCR beta CDR3 regions were obtained using RNA transcripts as template. HTBI-primed first-round RT-PCR preceded second-round multiplex PCR. From the multiplex PCR reads, TCRdb called clonotypes with MiXCR, one entry per CDR3 protein. The data contain 900,000 to 1,200,000 distinct CDR3 sequences, about two fifths of them singletons. The CDR3 has 16 residues. V gave up 2 bases and J gave up 2 bases, with 13 bases separating them. Germline CDR1 and CDR2: MGHRA and YSYEKL. Study conclusions and caveats: Most expanded thyroid clonotypes above 0.001 frequency also appeared in blood.

Sequenced sample: peripheral blood or thyroid tissue (not recorded which). The sequence derives from an adult man with Graves' hyperthyroidism. V is TRBV4-1 and J is TRBJ1-3, with D hard to call. As DNA, the CDR3 is TGCGCCAGCAGCCAACCCGCACTTTCACCTGGAAACACCATATATTTT. The encoded protein is CASSQPALSPGNTIYF.